This paragraph reports one T cell receptor beta chain. Its cognate antigen is unknown. Produced via immunoSEQ multiplex PCR; TCRdb's table is partial and in-frame only. The sample comprises several thousand clones, less than 80% of which are singletons, and roughly a sixth rests with the top ten. The entry originates in a study of ipilimumab plus nivolumab after autologous stem cell transplantation. Across the study: Median doses per patient: roughly five ipilimumab, 7 to 9 nivolumab.

Study-level findings and limits: Per the authors, repertoire, Treg and microbiota data justify further study.

Starting 14 to 28 days after autologous transplant, ipilimumab 1 mg/kg was given. Dosing: nivolumab 3 mg/kg IV, weeks 1, 4, 7, 10, then every two weeks to week 26. The receptor was derived from a male donor with multiple myeloma. The material was PBMCs, obtained in a trial of ipilimumab plus nivolumab as post-transplant consolidation.

Here the CDR3 reads CASSLGPSWYEQYF. CDR3 DNA: TGCGCCAGCAGCTTGGGTCCTAGCTGGTACGAGCAGTACTTC. J is TRBJ2-5 and V is TRBV5-1, with D tentatively TRBD2 (5 bases). The assigned J gene may be wrong: the sequence end matches TRBJ2-7 better. The CDR3 loop spans 14 amino acids. The germline V gene encodes CDR1 SGHRS and CDR2 YFSETQ.